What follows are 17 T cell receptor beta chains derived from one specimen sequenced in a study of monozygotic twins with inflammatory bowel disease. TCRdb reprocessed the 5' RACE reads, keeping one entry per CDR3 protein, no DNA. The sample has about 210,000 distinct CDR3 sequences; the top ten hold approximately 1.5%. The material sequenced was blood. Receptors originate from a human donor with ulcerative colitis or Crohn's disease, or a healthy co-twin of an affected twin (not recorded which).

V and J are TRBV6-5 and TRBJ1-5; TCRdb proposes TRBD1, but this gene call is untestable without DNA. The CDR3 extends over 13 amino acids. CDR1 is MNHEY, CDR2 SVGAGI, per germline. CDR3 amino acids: CASRGTGGGPQHF.

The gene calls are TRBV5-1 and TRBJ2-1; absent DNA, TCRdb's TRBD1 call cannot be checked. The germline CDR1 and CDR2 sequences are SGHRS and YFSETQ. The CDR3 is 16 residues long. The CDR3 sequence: CASSVTGAISYNEQFF.

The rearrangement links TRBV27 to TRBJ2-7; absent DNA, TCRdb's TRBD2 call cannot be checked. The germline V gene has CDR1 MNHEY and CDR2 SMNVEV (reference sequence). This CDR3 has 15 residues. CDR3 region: CASSFASGGPVEQYF.

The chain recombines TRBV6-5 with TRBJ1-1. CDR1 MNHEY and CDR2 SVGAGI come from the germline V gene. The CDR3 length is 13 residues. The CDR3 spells CASSYDANTEAFF.

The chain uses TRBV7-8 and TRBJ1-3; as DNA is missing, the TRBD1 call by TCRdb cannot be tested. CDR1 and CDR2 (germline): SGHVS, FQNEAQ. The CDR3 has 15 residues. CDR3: CASSTDSDSGNTIYF.

The CDR3 sequence: CASSSSLQGKYEQYF. The chain joins TRBV7-6 to TRBJ2-7; lacking DNA, the TRBD1 call made by TCRdb goes unchecked. Germline assignment: CDR1 SGHVS and CDR2 FNYEAQ. This CDR3 spans 15 amino acids.

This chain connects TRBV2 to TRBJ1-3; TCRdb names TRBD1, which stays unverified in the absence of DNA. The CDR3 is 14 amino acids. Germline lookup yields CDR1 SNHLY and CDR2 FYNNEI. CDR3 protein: CASSPRTVGNTIYF.

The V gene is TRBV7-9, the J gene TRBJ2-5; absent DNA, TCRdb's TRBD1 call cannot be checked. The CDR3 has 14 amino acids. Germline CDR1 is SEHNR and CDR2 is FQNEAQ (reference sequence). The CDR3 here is CASSRPQGKETQYF.

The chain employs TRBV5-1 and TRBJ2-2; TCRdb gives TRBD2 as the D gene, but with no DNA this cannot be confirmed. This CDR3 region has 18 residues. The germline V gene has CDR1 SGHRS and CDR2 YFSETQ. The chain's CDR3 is CASSLGPGLAPATGELFF.

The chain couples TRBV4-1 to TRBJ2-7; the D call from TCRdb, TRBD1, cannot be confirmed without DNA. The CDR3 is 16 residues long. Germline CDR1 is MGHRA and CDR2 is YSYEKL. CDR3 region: CASSQAPGQGTYEQHF.

Here the CDR3 reads CSAPPEETQYF. The chain joins TRBV20-1 to TRBJ2-5. This CDR3 is built from 11 residues. The germline gives CDR1 DFQATT, CDR2 SNEGSKA (reference sequence).

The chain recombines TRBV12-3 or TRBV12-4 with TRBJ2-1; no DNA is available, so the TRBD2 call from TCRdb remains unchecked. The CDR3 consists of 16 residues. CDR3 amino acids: CASSPEGPSSYNEQFF.

The CDR3 protein is CASSFWDRGNQPQHF. J is TRBJ1-5 and V is TRBV12-3 or TRBV12-4; the TCRdb D gene call, TRBD1, has no DNA to confirm it. CDR3 length: 15 amino acids.

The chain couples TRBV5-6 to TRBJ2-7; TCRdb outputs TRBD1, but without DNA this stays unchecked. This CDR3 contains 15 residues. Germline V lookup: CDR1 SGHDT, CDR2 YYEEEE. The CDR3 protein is CASSLVPTGRYEQYF.

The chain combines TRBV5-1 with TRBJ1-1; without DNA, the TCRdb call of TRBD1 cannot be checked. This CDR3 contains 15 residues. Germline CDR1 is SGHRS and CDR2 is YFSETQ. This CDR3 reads CASSFIDRLNTEAFF.

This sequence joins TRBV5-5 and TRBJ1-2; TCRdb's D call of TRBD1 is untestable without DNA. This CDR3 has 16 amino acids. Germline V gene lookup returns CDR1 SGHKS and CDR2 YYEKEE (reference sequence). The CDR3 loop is CASSLGRSLSGSGYTF. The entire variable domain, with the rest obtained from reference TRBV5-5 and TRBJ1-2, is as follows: DAGVTQSPTHLIKTRGQQVTLRCSPISGHKSVSWYQQVLGQGPQFIFQYYEKEERGRGNFPDRFSARQFPNYSSELNVNALLLGDSALYLCASSLGRSLSGSGYTFGSGTRLTVV.

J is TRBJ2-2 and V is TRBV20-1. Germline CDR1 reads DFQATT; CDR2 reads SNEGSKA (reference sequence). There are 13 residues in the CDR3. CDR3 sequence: CSARRQNTGELFF.